The rows below give T cell receptor beta chains drawn from one sample of a study of technical replicates of blood from a few donors. Data came from immunoSEQ multiplex PCR; TCRdb stores just in-frame clones and leaves some out. This sample has over 55,000 clones, with over 85% found just once. What was sequenced was PBMCs. The receptors here all came from a human donor in good health. Some clones in this sample may be carry-over from other donors' samples. Both conserved end residues are part of each CDR3. Each record gives: CDR3 length, clone size, J gene, V gene, D gene, CDR3 DNA, CDR3 protein. The D gene is left open where the match is weak. The size entry is marked missing in some rows and otherwise reads once, few, many or a size class.

len: 12
abundance: -
j_gene: TRBJ2-1
v_gene: TRBV11-3
d_gene: -
CDR3nt: TGTGCCAGCAGCTCAGGGGGGAATGAGCAGTTCTTC
CDR3aa: CASSSGGNEQFF

len: 16
abundance: -
j_gene: TRBJ1-1
v_gene: TRBV5-6
d_gene: -
CDR3nt: TGTGCCAGCACCTTAGGGAGGCAAACACTGAACACTGAAGCTTTCTTT
CDR3aa: CASTLGRQTLNTEAFF

len: 10
abundance: -
j_gene: TRBJ2-3
v_gene: TRBV6-9
d_gene: -
CDR3nt: TGTGCCAGCAGTCAAGATACGCAGTATTTT
CDR3aa: CASSQDTQYF

len: 15
abundance: -
j_gene: TRBJ2-1
v_gene: TRBV7-3
d_gene: TRBD2
CDR3nt: TGTGCCAGCAGCTTAAGGCGGGAGGCCTACAATGAGCAGTTCTTC
CDR3aa: CASSLRREAYNEQFF

len: 14
abundance: -
j_gene: TRBJ1-3
v_gene: TRBV11-2
d_gene: -
CDR3nt: TGTGCCAGCAGCTTAGGGAGCTCTGGAAACACCATATATTTT
CDR3aa: CASSLGSSGNTIYF

len: 17
abundance: -
j_gene: TRBJ2-7
v_gene: TRBV7-9
d_gene: -
CDR3nt: TGTGCCAGCAGCTCACAGAGACTAGACAGGGATTTACACGAGCAGTACTTC
CDR3aa: CASSSQRLDRDLHEQYF

len: 14
abundance: -
j_gene: TRBJ2-3
v_gene: TRBV13
d_gene: -
CDR3nt: TGTGCCAGCAGCTTACTCTCGGGCACAGATACGCAGTATTTT
CDR3aa: CASSLLSGTDTQYF

len: 9
abundance: -
j_gene: TRBJ2-3
v_gene: TRBV7-9
d_gene: -
CDR3nt: TGTGCCGGGGGGGATACGCAGTATTTT
CDR3aa: CAGGDTQYF

len: 16
abundance: -
j_gene: TRBJ2-7
v_gene: TRBV5-6
d_gene: -
CDR3nt: TGTGCCAGCAGCTTTATTGGTGCGGGATTAATCCACGAGCAGTACTTC
CDR3aa: CASSFIGAGLIHEQYF

len: 15
abundance: -
j_gene: TRBJ1-1
v_gene: TRBV11-2
d_gene: TRBD1
CDR3nt: TGTGCCAGCAGCCTAAACAGGGGGATGAACACTGAAGCTTTCTTT
CDR3aa: CASSLNRGMNTEAFF

len: 13
abundance: once
j_gene: TRBJ2-1
v_gene: TRBV27
d_gene: -
CDR3nt: TGTGCCAGCAGTTTATCGGCCCCGCGGGAAGAGTTCTTC
CDR3aa: CASSLSAPREEFF

len: 15
abundance: once
j_gene: TRBJ1-2
v_gene: TRBV6-1
d_gene: TRBD1
CDR3nt: TGTGCCATAGGACAGGGGACCTCCGTGGGGTATGGCTACACCTTC
CDR3aa: CAIGQGTSVGYGYTF

len: 11
abundance: -
j_gene: TRBJ1-2
v_gene: TRBV29-1
d_gene: -
CDR3nt: TGCAGCGTTGAAAGGGGGTCAGGCTACACCTTC
CDR3aa: CSVERGSGYTF

len: 15
abundance: -
j_gene: TRBJ2-3
v_gene: TRBV7-2
d_gene: TRBD2
CDR3nt: TGTGCCAGCAGCTTCCAGACTAGCGGCACAGATACGCAGTATTTT
CDR3aa: CASSFQTSGTDTQYF

len: 13
abundance: -
j_gene: TRBJ2-1
v_gene: TRBV6-4
d_gene: -
CDR3nt: TGTGCCAGCAGTCGCGGCGAAGGCAATGAGCAGTTCTTC
CDR3aa: CASSRGEGNEQFF

len: 15
abundance: -
j_gene: TRBJ2-3
v_gene: TRBV5-6
d_gene: TRBD2
CDR3nt: TGTGCCAGCAGCTTGGCAGCGGGGTGGGCAGATACGCAGTATTTT
CDR3aa: CASSLAAGWADTQYF

len: 14
abundance: once
j_gene: TRBJ2-5
v_gene: TRBV5-4
d_gene: -
CDR3nt: TGTGCCAGCAGCCACCCGGACAGACAAGAGACCCAGTACTTC
CDR3aa: CASSHPDRQETQYF

len: 15
abundance: once
j_gene: TRBJ2-1
v_gene: TRBV4-3
d_gene: TRBD2
CDR3nt: TGCGCCAGCAGCAACCTAGCGGGTCCCTACAATGAGCAGTTCTTC
CDR3aa: CASSNLAGPYNEQFF

len: 13
abundance: once
j_gene: TRBJ1-1
v_gene: TRBV6-5
d_gene: -
CDR3nt: TGTGCCAGCAGTTTATACCGAGGGACTGAAGCTTTCTTT
CDR3aa: CASSLYRGTEAFF

len: 15
abundance: -
j_gene: TRBJ2-7
v_gene: TRBV4-3
d_gene: TRBD1
CDR3nt: TGCGCCAGCAGCCAAGACCCCGGGACAGACTGGGAGCAGTACTTC
CDR3aa: CASSQDPGTDWEQYF

len: 15
abundance: -
j_gene: TRBJ1-1
v_gene: TRBV7-9
d_gene: -
CDR3nt: TGTGCCAGCAGCGCGAACTCCCCAGGTAACGCTGAAGCTTTCTTT
CDR3aa: CASSANSPGNAEAFF

len: 14
abundance: -
j_gene: TRBJ1-1
v_gene: TRBV29-1
d_gene: TRBD1
CDR3nt: TGCAGCGTTACGACGGGACAGGGGAAGGCTGAAGCTTTCTTT
CDR3aa: CSVTTGQGKAEAFF

len: 15
abundance: -
j_gene: TRBJ2-1
v_gene: TRBV7-2
d_gene: -
CDR3nt: TGTGCCAGCAGCTTAGCGACCGGGGCCTACAATGAGCAGTTCTTC
CDR3aa: CASSLATGAYNEQFF

len: 14
abundance: -
j_gene: TRBJ2-3
v_gene: TRBV5-6
d_gene: TRBD1
CDR3nt: TGTGCCAGCAGCCGGACAGGGGTCACAGATACGCAGTATTTT
CDR3aa: CASSRTGVTDTQYF

len: 15
abundance: -
j_gene: TRBJ2-2
v_gene: TRBV9
d_gene: -
CDR3nt: TGTGCCAGCAGCGTCGGCGGGGCGAACACCGGGGAGCTGTTTTTT
CDR3aa: CASSVGGANTGELFF

len: 18
abundance: -
j_gene: TRBJ1-3
v_gene: TRBV7-2
d_gene: -
CDR3nt: TGTGCCAGCAGCTTACCCAATCTGGGGAGGGACTCTGGAAACACCATATATTTT
CDR3aa: CASSLPNLGRDSGNTIYF

len: 15
abundance: -
j_gene: TRBJ1-1
v_gene: TRBV7-8
d_gene: -
CDR3nt: TGTGCCAGCAGCTTTACAGGAGATATGAACACTGAAGCTTTCTTT
CDR3aa: CASSFTGDMNTEAFF

len: 16
abundance: once
j_gene: TRBJ2-3
v_gene: TRBV18
d_gene: TRBD1
CDR3nt: TGTGCCAGCTCACTCTCCGGGACAGGGACGGCAGATACGCAGTATTTT
CDR3aa: CASSLSGTGTADTQYF

len: 16
abundance: -
j_gene: TRBJ2-2
v_gene: TRBV7-3
d_gene: TRBD2
CDR3nt: TGTGCCAGCAGCCGTCTGGCGGGAGCGAACACCGGGGAGCTGTTTTTT
CDR3aa: CASSRLAGANTGELFF

len: 14
abundance: -
j_gene: TRBJ2-1
v_gene: TRBV10-3
d_gene: TRBD2
CDR3nt: TGTGCCATCAGACCCAGCGGGGGGAGTAATGAGCAGTTCTTC
CDR3aa: CAIRPSGGSNEQFF

len: 16
abundance: -
j_gene: TRBJ2-3
v_gene: TRBV5-1
d_gene: TRBD2
CDR3nt: TGCGCCAGCAGCTTCGTAGCGGGAGGCGCCAAAGGTACGCAGTATTTT
CDR3aa: CASSFVAGGAKGTQYF

len: 15
abundance: -
j_gene: TRBJ2-4
v_gene: TRBV5-1
d_gene: -
CDR3nt: TGCGCCAGCAGCTTGGTGGGACTCTCCTCGGGCATTCAGTACTTC
CDR3aa: CASSLVGLSSGIQYF

len: 18
abundance: -
j_gene: TRBJ2-3
v_gene: TRBV9
d_gene: -
CDR3nt: TGTGCCAGCAGCCCGAGGGGGGGCGGACTGATTATTAGAGATACGCAGTATTTT
CDR3aa: CASSPRGGGLIIRDTQYF

len: 15
abundance: -
j_gene: TRBJ1-3
v_gene: TRBV7-2
d_gene: -
CDR3nt: TGTGCCAGCAGCTCCCTCGGGAGCTCTGGAAACACCATATATTTT
CDR3aa: CASSSLGSSGNTIYF

len: 13
abundance: -
j_gene: TRBJ1-2
v_gene: TRBV4-1
d_gene: -
CDR3nt: TGCGCCAGCAGCACCACAGCGGACTATGGCTACACCTTC
CDR3aa: CASSTTADYGYTF

len: 11
abundance: -
j_gene: TRBJ2-7
v_gene: TRBV19
d_gene: -
CDR3nt: TGTGCCAGTAAGGGGTACTACGAGCAGTACTTC
CDR3aa: CASKGYYEQYF

len: 12
abundance: -
j_gene: TRBJ1-1
v_gene: TRBV6-6
d_gene: -
CDR3nt: TGTGCCAGCAAAGAGGGGAACACTGAAGCTTTCTTT
CDR3aa: CASKEGNTEAFF

len: 14
abundance: once
j_gene: TRBJ1-5
v_gene: TRBV19
d_gene: -
CDR3nt: TGTGCCAGTATCCCCCCTGGGCGGGATCAGCCCCAGCATTTT
CDR3aa: CASIPPGRDQPQHF

len: 17
abundance: -
j_gene: TRBJ2-2
v_gene: TRBV7-9
d_gene: TRBD2
CDR3nt: TGTGCCAGCAGCCAACCCCTAGCGGGAGGAAACACCGGGGAGCTGTTTTTT
CDR3aa: CASSQPLAGGNTGELFF

len: 15
abundance: -
j_gene: TRBJ2-7
v_gene: TRBV6-5
d_gene: TRBD1
CDR3nt: TGTGCCAGCAGTTACCAAGGGACAGGACCCTACGAGCAGTACTTC
CDR3aa: CASSYQGTGPYEQYF

len: 15
abundance: -
j_gene: TRBJ1-3
v_gene: TRBV4-1
d_gene: -
CDR3nt: TGCGCCAGCAGCCAAGTCCTGAGCTCTGGAAACACCATATATTTT
CDR3aa: CASSQVLSSGNTIYF

len: 14
abundance: -
j_gene: TRBJ2-1
v_gene: TRBV13
d_gene: TRBD2
CDR3nt: TGTGCCAGCAGCCGTGAACGGGGGGACAATGAGCAGTTCTTC
CDR3aa: CASSRERGDNEQFF